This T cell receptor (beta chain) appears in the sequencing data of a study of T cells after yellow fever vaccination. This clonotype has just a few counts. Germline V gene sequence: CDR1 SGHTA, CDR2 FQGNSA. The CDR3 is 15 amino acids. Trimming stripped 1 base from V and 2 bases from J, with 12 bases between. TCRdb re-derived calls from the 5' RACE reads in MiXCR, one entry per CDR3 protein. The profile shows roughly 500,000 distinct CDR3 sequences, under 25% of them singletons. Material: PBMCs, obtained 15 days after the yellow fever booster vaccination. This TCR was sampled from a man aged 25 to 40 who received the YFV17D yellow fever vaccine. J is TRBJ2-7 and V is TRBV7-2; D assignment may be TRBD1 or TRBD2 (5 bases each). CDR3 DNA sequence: TGTGCCAGCAGCTTAGTGAAGGGGACCACCTACGAGCAGTACTTC. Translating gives CASSLVKGTTYEQYF.